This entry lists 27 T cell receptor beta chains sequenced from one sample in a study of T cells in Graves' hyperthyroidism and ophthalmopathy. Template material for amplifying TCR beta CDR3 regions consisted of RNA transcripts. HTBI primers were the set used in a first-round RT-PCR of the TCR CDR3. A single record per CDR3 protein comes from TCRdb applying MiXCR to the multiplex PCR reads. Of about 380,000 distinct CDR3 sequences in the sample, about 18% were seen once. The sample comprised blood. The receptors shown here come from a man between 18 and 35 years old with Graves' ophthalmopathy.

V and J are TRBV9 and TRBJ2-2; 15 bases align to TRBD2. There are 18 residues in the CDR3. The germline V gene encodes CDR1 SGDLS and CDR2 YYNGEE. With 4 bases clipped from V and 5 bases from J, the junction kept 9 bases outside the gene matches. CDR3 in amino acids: CASSLPWGLAGGTGELFF. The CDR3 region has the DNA TGTGCCAGCAGCCTCCCGTGGGGACTAGCGGGGGGTACCGGGGAGCTGTTTTTT.

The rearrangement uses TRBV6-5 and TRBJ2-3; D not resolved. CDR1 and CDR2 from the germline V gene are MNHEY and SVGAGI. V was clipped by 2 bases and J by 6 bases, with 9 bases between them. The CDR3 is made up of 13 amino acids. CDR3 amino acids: CASSYGRDDTQYF. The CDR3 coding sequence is TGTGCCAGCAGTTACGGGCGAGACGATACGCAGTATTTT.

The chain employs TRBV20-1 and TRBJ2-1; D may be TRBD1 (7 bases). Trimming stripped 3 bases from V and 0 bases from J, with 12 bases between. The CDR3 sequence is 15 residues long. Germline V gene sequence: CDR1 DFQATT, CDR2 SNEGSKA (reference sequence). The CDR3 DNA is TGCAGTGCTAGTACGGGGGACAGCTCCTACAATGAGCAGTTCTTC. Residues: CSASTGDSSYNEQFF.

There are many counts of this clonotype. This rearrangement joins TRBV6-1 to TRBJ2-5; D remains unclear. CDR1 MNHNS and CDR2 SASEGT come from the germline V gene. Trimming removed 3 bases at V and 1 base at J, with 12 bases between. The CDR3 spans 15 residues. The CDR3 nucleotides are TGTGCCAGCAGTGAGACCTTTTGGGCCCAAGAGACCCAGTACTTC. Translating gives CASSETFWAQETQYF.

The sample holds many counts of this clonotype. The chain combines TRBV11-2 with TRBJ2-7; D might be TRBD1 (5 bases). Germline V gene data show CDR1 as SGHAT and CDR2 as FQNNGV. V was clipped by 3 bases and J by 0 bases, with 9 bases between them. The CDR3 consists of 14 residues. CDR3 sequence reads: CASSFQTVSYEQYF. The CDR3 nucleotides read TGTGCCAGCAGCTTCCAGACAGTCTCCTACGAGCAGTACTTC.

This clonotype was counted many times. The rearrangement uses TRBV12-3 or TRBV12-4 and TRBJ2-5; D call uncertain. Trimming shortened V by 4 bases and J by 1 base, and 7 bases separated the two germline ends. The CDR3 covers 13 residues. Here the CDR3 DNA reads TGTGCCAGCAGTTACACCCTCCAAGAGACCCAGTACTTC. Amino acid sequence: CASSYTLQETQYF.

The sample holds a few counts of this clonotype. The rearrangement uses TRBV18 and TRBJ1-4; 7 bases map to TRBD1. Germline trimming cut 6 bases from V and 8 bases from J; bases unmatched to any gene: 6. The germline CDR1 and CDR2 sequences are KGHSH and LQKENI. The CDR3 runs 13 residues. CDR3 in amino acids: CASSSDRNEKLFF. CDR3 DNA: TGTGCCAGCTCTTCGGACAGGAACGAAAAACTGTTTTTT.

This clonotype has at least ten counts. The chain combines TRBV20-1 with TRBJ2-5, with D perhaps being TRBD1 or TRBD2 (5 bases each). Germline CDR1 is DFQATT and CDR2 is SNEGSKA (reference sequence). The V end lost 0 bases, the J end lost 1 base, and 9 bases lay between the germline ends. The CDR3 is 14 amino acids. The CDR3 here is CSARDGTAQETQYF. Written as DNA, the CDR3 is TGCAGTGCTAGAGACGGGACGGCCCAAGAGACCCAGTACTTC.

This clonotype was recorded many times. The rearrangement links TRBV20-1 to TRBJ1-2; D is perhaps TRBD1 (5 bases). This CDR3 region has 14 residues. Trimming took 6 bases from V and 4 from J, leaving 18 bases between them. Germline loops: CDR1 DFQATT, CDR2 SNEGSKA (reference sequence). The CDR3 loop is CSALQTGTSYGYTF. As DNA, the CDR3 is TGCAGTGCCCTCCAAACCGGGACTTCCTATGGCTACACCTTC.

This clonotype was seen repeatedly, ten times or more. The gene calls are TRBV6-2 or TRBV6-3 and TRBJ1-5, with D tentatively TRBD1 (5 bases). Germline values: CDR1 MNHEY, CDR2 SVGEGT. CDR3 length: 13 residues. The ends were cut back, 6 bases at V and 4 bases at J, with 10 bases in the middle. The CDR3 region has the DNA TGTGCCAGCAGGGCAGGGCTGAATCAGCCCCAGCATTTT. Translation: CASRAGLNQPQHF.

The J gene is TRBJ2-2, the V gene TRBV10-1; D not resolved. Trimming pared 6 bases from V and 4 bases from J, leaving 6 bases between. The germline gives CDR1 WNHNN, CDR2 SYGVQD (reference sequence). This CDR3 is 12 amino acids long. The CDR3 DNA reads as TGCGCCAGCAGGGCCTCCACCGGGGAGCTGTTTTTT. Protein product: CASRASTGELFF.

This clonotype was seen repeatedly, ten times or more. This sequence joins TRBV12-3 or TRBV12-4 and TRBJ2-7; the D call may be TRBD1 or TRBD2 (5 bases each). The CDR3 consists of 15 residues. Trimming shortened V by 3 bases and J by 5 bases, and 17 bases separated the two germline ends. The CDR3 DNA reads TGTGCCAGCAGTTTTCCGGGACCGATGAGACACGAGCAGTACTTC. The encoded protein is CASSFPGPMRHEQYF.

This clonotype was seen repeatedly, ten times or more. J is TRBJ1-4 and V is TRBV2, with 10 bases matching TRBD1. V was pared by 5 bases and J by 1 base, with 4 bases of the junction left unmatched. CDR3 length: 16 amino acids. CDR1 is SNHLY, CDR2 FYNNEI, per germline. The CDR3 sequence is CASSRTGGGTNEKLFF. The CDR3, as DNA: TGTGCCAGCAGTCGGACAGGGGGGGGAACTAATGAAAAACTGTTTTTT. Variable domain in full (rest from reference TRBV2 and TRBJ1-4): EPEVTQTPSHQVTQMGQEVILRCVPISNHLYFYWYRQILGQKVEFLVSFYNNEISEKSEIFDDQFSVERPDGSNFTLKIRSTKLEDSAMYFCASSRTGGGTNEKLFFGSGTQLSVL.

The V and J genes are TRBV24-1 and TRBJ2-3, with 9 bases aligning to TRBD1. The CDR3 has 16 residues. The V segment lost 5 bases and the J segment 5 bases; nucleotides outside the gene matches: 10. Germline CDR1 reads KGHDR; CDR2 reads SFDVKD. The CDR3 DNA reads TGTGCCACCAGTGCCAGGTTAGGGACAGGGAAAGATACGCAGTATTTT. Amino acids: CATSARLGTGKDTQYF.

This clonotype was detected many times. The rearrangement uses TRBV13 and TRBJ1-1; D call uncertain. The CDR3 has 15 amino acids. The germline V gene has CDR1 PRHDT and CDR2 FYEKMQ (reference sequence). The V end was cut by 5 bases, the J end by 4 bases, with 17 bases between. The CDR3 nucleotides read TGTGCCAGCAGCCCACGACCCGGCGGTAGCACTGAAGCTTTCTTT. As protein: CASSPRPGGSTEAFF. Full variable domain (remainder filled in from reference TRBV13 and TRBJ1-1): AAGVIQSPRHLIKEKRETATLKCYPIPRHDTVYWYQQGPGQDPQFLISFYEKMQSDKGSIPDRFSAQQFSDYHSELNMSSLELGDSALYFCASSPRPGGSTEAFFGQGTRLTVV.

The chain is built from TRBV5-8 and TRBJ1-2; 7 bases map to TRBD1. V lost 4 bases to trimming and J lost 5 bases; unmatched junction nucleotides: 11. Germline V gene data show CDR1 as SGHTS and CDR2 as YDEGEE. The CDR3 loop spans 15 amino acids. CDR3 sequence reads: CASSPGWGQIYGYTF. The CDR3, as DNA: TGTGCCAGCAGCCCGGGATGGGGACAGATATATGGCTACACCTTC.

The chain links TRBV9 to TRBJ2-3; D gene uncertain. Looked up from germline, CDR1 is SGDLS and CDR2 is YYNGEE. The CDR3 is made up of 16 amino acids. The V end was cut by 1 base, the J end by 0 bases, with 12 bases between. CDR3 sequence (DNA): TGTGCCAGCAGCGTACCCACTACAGCTAGCACAGATACGCAGTATTTT. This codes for CASSVPTTASTDTQYF.

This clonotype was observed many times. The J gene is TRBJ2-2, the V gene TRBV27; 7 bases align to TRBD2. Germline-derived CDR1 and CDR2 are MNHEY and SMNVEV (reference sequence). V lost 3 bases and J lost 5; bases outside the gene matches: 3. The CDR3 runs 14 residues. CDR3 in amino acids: CASSLGRGTGELFF. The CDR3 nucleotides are TGTGCCAGCAGTTTGGGGAGGGGAACCGGGGAGCTGTTTTTT.

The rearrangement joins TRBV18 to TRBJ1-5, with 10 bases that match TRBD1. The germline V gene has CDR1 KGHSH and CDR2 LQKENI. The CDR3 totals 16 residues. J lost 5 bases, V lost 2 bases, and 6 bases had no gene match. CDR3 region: CASSPYRTGGDQPQHF. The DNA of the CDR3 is TGTGCCAGCTCACCATATCGGACAGGGGGTGATCAGCCCCAGCATTTT.

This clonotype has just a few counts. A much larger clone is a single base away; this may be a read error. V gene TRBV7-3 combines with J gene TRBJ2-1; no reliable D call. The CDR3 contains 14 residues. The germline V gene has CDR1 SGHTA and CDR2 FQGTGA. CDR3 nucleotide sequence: TGTGCCAGCAGCTTATCAGGTTCCTACAATGAGCGGTTCTTC. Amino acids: CASSLSGSYNERFF. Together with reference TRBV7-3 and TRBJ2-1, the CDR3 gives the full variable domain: GAGVSQTPSNKVTEKGKYVELRCDPISGHTALYWYRQSLGQGPEFLIYFQGTGAADDSGLPNDRFFAVRPEGSVSTLKIQRTERGDSAVYLCASSLSGSYNERFFGPGTRLTVL.

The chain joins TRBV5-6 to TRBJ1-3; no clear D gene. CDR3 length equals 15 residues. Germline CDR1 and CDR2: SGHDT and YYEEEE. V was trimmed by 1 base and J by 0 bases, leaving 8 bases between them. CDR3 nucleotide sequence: TGTGCCAGCAGCTTGCGCGGGCTCTCTGGAAACACCATATATTTT. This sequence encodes CASSLRGLSGNTIYF.

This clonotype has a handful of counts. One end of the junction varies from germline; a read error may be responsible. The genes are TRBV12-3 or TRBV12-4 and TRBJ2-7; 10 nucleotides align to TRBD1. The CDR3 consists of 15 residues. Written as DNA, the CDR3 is TGCGCCAGCAGCGCCCCCGGGACAGGGGCCTACGAGCAGTACTTC. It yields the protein CASSAPGTGAYEQYF.

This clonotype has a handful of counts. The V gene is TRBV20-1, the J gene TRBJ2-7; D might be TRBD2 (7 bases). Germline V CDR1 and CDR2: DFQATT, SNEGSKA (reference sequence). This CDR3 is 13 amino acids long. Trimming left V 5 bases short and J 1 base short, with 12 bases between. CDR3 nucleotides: TGCAGTGCTCGGGGGGACAAGTCCTACGAGCAGTACTTC. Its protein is CSARGDKSYEQYF.

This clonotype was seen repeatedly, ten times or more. CDR3 in DNA: TGTGCCAGCAGGGGTTACTATGGCTACACCTTC. Its translation: CASRGYYGYTF. The J gene is TRBJ1-2, the V gene TRBV12-3 or TRBV12-4; D is uncertain. The V gene lost 6 bases and the J gene lost 3 bases, with 5 bases spanning the gap. This CDR3 spans 11 amino acids.

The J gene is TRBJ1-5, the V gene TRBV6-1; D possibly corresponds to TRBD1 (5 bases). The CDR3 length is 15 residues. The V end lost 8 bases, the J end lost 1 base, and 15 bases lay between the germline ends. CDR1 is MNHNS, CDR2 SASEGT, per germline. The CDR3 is CASSREGISNQPQHF. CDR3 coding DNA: TGTGCCAGCTCCAGGGAGGGGATCAGCAATCAGCCCCAGCATTTT.

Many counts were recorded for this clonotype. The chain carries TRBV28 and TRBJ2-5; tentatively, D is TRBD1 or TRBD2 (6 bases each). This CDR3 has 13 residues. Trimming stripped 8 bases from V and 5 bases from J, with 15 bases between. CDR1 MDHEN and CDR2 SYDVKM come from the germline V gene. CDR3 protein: CASLLGGQETQYF. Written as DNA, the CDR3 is TGTGCCAGCCTGCTGGGGGGCCAGGAGACCCAGTACTTC.

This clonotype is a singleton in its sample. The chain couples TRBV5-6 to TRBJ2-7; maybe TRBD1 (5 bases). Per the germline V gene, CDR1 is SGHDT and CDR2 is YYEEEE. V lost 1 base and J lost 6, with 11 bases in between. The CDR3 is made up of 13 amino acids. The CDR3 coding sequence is TGTGCCAGCAGCTTGTTAGGGGTTCGCGAGCAGTACTTC. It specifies CASSLLGVREQYF.